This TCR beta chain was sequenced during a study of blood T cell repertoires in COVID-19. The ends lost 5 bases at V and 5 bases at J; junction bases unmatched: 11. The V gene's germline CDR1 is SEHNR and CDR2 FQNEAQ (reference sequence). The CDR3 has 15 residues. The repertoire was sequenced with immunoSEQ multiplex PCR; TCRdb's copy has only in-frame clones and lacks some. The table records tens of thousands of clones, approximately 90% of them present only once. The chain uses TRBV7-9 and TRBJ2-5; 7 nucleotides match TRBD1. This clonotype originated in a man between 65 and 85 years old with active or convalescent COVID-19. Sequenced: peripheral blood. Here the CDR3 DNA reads TGTGCCAGCAGCCCACAACGGACAGGCGGGGAGACCCAGTACTTC. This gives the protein CASSPQRTGGETQYF. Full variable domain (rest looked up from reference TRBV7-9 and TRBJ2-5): DTGVSQNPRHKITKRGQNVTFRCDPISEHNRLYWYRQTLGQGPEFLTYFQNEAQLEKSRLLSDRFSAERPKGSFSTLEIQRTEQGDSAMYLCASSPQRTGGETQYFGPGTRLLVL.